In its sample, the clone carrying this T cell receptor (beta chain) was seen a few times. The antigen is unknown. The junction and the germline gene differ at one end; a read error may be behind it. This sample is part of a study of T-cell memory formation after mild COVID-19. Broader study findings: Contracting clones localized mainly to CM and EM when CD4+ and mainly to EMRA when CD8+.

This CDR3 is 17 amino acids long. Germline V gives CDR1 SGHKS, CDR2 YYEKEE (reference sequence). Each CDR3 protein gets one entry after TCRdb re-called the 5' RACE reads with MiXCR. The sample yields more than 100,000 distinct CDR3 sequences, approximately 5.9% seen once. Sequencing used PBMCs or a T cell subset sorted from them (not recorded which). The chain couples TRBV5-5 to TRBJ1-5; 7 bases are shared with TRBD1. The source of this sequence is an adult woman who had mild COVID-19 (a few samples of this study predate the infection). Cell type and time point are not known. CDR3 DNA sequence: TGTGCCAGCAGCTTGGAGGATATCGGGACAGCTAATCATCCCCAGCATTTT. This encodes CASSLEDIGTANHPQHF.